Below, 23 T cell receptor beta chains from the same sample are listed, as sequenced in a study of long-term antiretroviral therapy in people with HIV. Researchers report immunoSEQ v3.0 was run at survey level. TCRdb keeps only in-frame clones here, not all; method: immunoSEQ multiplex PCR. The sample includes tens of thousands of clones, around 85% seen only once; the top ten take 7.2%. The sequencing here drew on unsorted PBMCs, taken 1.5 years after starting antiretroviral therapy. Receptor source: a man younger than 45 with HIV.

The rearrangement joins TRBV9 to TRBJ2-7, with 14 bases lining up with TRBD2. The ends lost 1 base at V and 1 base at J; junction bases unmatched: 4. Looked up from germline, CDR1 is SGDLS and CDR2 is YYNGEE. The CDR3 is 17 amino acids. CDR3 in amino acids: CASSVRGTSGGSYEQYF. The CDR3 bases are TGTGCCAGCAGCGTAAGAGGGACTAGCGGGGGTTCCTACGAGCAGTACTTC.

The V call is TRBV5-8, the J call TRBJ1-1, with D possibly matching TRBD1 (6 bases). The CDR3 is made up of 16 amino acids. Germline V gene sequence: CDR1 SGHTS, CDR2 YDEGEE. The V end was cut by 7 bases, the J end by 1 base, with 20 bases between. CDR3 sequence reads: CASSQDHRAKNTEAFF. CDR3 sequence (DNA): TGTGCCAGCTCCCAGGACCACAGGGCCAAGAACACTGAAGCTTTCTTT.

The chain employs TRBV27 and TRBJ2-7; D could derive from TRBD1 or TRBD2 (5 bases each). CDR3 length: 13 amino acids. Trimming stripped 6 bases from V and 0 bases from J, with 9 bases between. Germline CDR1 reads MNHEY; CDR2 reads SMNVEV (reference sequence). CDR3 sequence: CASSPGGSYEQYF. CDR3 in DNA: TGTGCCAGCAGCCCTGGGGGCTCCTACGAGCAGTACTTC.

The V gene is TRBV4-3, the J gene TRBJ1-1; TRBD1 might be the D (5 bases). CDR1 is LGHNA and CDR2 is YSLEER in the germline V gene. This CDR3 has 13 residues. Trimming left V 2 bases short and J 11 bases short, with 15 bases between. CDR3 DNA sequence: TGCGCCAGCAGCCAAACTCAGGACAATTATGCTTTCTTT. Encoded protein: CASSQTQDNYAFF.

This chain uses TRBV7-2 with TRBJ2-7; tentatively, D is TRBD1 (6 bases). Germline V CDR1 and CDR2: SGHTA, FQGNSA. This CDR3 contains 15 residues. V shed 3 bases and J shed 7 bases, with 19 bases lying between them. CDR3 in DNA: TGTGCCAGCAGCTTGGAAGGCGACCGGGACACAGAGCAGTACTTC. Its translation: CASSLEGDRDTEQYF.

J is TRBJ2-7 and V is TRBV28, with 11 nucleotides matching TRBD1. Germline V gene lookup returns CDR1 MDHEN and CDR2 SYDVKM. V shed 5 bases and J 3 bases; nucleotides not matched to a gene: 6. CDR3 size: 15 residues. This chain's CDR3 is CASSVGQGAYYEQYF. CDR3 nucleotide sequence: TGTGCCAGCAGTGTAGGACAGGGGGCGTACTACGAGCAGTACTTC.

V usage is TRBV29-1 and J usage is TRBJ2-1, with TRBD2 matching over 13 bases. Germline loops: CDR1 SQVTM, CDR2 ANQGSEA. The V and J ends lost 0 bases and 8 bases, in that order; junction bases with no gene match: 10. CDR3 size: 17 residues. Written as DNA, the CDR3 is TGCAGCGTTGAAGATAGGGTTACTAGCGGGGGGGCCCATGAGCAGTTCTTC. Translated: CSVEDRVTSGGAHEQFF.

This sequence joins TRBV7-6 and TRBJ1-4; a weak D match, TRBD1 (5 bases). V was shortened by 3 bases and J by 1 base, with 6 bases between the two germline ends. Germline V gives CDR1 SGHVS, CDR2 FNYEAQ. This CDR3 is 14 amino acids long. CDR3 in DNA: TGTGCCAGCAGCTTCACAGGAACTAATGAAAAACTGTTTTTT. Amino acid sequence: CASSFTGTNEKLFF.

This clone was seen more than once but under ten times. The chain links TRBV30 to TRBJ2-3; 8 bases match TRBD2. Germline loops: CDR1 GTSNPN, CDR2 SVGIG (reference sequence). This CDR3 comprises 11 residues. Unmatched junction bases numbered 6, after V lost 2 bases and J lost 14 bases. CDR3 DNA: TGTGCCTGGAGTTCTGGGACTAGTCGGTATTTT. This encodes CAWSSGTSRYF.

CDR3 in DNA: TGTGCCATCAGTGTACAGGTATACAATGAGCAGTTCTTC. Translated: CAISVQVYNEQFF. The genes are TRBV10-3 and TRBJ2-1, with D perhaps TRBD1 (5 bases). The CDR3 spans 13 residues. The germline V gene has CDR1 ENHRY and CDR2 SYGVKD. V dropped 4 bases and J dropped 4 bases, with 8 bases sitting between them.

This clone was recorded once. This rearrangement joins TRBV10-3 to TRBJ2-5; maybe TRBD2 (5 bases). The CDR3 loop spans 15 amino acids. Germline CDR1 and CDR2: ENHRY and SYGVKD. V shed 5 bases and J shed 1 base, with 14 bases lying between them. For the CDR3, the DNA is TGTGCCATCAGTCAGTTTAGCGCTAGCCAAGAGACCCAGTACTTC. Its translation: CAISQFSASQETQYF.

The chain joins TRBV7-2 to TRBJ1-3, with D uncertain. Germline loops: CDR1 SGHTA, CDR2 FQGNSA. The CDR3 loop spans 15 amino acids. With 2 bases removed from V and 0 bases from J, the gap between germline ends came to 8 bases. CDR3 nucleotides: TGTGCCAGCAGCTTAAACGTCGTCTCTGGAAACACCATATATTTT. This translates into CASSLNVVSGNTIYF.

The chain carries TRBV7-2 and TRBJ2-7, with D possibly being TRBD2 (6 bases). Germline loops: CDR1 SGHTA, CDR2 FQGNSA. This CDR3 is 15 amino acids long. V gave up 3 bases and J gave up 1 base, with 13 bases separating them. In nucleotides, the CDR3 is TGTGCCAGCAGCTTGGGCCCGGGGGAATCCTACGAGCAGTACTTC. Its protein is CASSLGPGESYEQYF.

The chain links TRBV27 to TRBJ2-1; D unclear. The germline CDR1 and CDR2 sequences are MNHEY and SMNVEV (reference sequence). The ends were cut back, 3 bases at V and 7 bases at J, with 7 bases in the middle. The CDR3 is 12 amino acids. CDR3 sequence: CASSFPGNEQFF. DNA of the CDR3: TGTGCCAGCAGTTTTCCTGGGAATGAGCAGTTCTTC.

J is TRBJ1-1 and V is TRBV11-2, with D hard to call. CDR3 length equals 14 residues. Germline values: CDR1 SGHAT, CDR2 FQNNGV. Trimming cost V 3 bases and J 0 bases, with 8 bases left between them. The CDR3 DNA sequence: TGTGCCAGCAGCTTGCAAGGAATGAACACTGAAGCTTTCTTT. Translating gives CASSLQGMNTEAFF.

This chain uses TRBV27 with TRBJ1-1; 7 bases are a match to TRBD1. The CDR3 sequence is 15 residues long. Germline-derived CDR1 and CDR2 are MNHEY and SMNVEV (reference sequence). Losses at the gene ends were 6 bases for V and 11 bases for J; bases not matched to a gene: 18. The CDR3 nucleotides read TGTGCCAGCAGAACCATAACAGGGGCCGCGCCGGAGGCTTTCTTT. It is translated as CASRTITGAAPEAFF.

This rearrangement joins TRBV5-5 to TRBJ1-2; D unresolved. CDR1 SGHKS and CDR2 YYEKEE come from the germline V gene (reference sequence). V shed 0 bases and J shed 5 bases, with 8 bases lying between them. This CDR3 has 13 amino acids. CDR3 protein: CASSLGLEYGYTF. CDR3 in DNA: TGTGCCAGCAGCTTGGGACTAGAGTATGGCTACACCTTC.

CDR3 region: CASSYREGYEQYF. The CDR3 DNA reads TGTGCCAGTAGCTACCGGGAGGGGTACGAGCAGTACTTC. The chain employs TRBV19 and TRBJ2-7; 8 positions match TRBD2. J lost 4 bases, V lost 6 bases, and 5 bases had no gene match. Germline values: CDR1 LNHDA, CDR2 SQIVND (reference sequence). This CDR3 region has 13 residues.

The chain couples TRBV5-4 to TRBJ1-1, with a possible D match to TRBD1 (6 bases). Germline values: CDR1 SGHNT, CDR2 YYREEE (reference sequence). V was cut by 0 bases and J by 1 base, with 13 bases left in between. This CDR3 has 16 amino acids. DNA of the CDR3: TGTGCCAGCAGCTTGGGCCTAGGGGGGCAGAACACTGAAGCTTTCTTT. Protein product: CASSLGLGGQNTEAFF. The full variable domain, completed using reference TRBV5-4 and TRBJ1-1, is ETGVTQSPTHLIKTRGQQVTLRCSSQSGHNTVSWYQQALGQGPQFIFQYYREEENGRGNFPPRFSGLQFPNYSSELNVNALELDDSALYLCASSLGLGGQNTEAFFGQGTRLTVV.

The chain couples TRBV12-5 to TRBJ1-1; 8 bases match TRBD1. This CDR3 contains 15 residues. Per the germline V gene, CDR1 is LGHNT and CDR2 is FRNRAP. V shed 1 base and J 4 bases; nucleotides not matched to a gene: 5. CDR3 residues: CASGLEPGTGTEAFF. CDR3 in DNA: TGTGCTAGTGGTTTGGAGCCCGGGACAGGCACTGAAGCTTTCTTT.

V is TRBV28 and J is TRBJ2-7; possibly TRBD2 for D (6 bases). V was shortened by 5 bases and J by 1 base, with 12 bases between the two germline ends. Germline CDR1 MDHEN, CDR2 SYDVKM. The CDR3 loop spans 14 amino acids. The CDR3: CASSRPGTSYEQYF. In DNA form, the CDR3 reads TGTGCCAGCAGTCGTCCTGGGACTTCCTACGAGCAGTACTTC.

This clone showed up just a few times. The CDR3 reads CASSLRSQGSSPLHF. CDR3 DNA sequence: TGTGCCAGCAGCTTACGATCACAGGGGTCTTCACCCCTCCACTTT. The chain is built from TRBV7-9 and TRBJ1-6, with 7 bases matching TRBD1. Germline CDR1 SEHNR, CDR2 FQNEAQ (reference sequence). The CDR3 covers 15 residues. V lost 2 bases and J lost 9; bases outside the gene matches: 7.

The chain couples TRBV6-5 to TRBJ2-1; D is unresolved. From germline, CDR1 is MNHEY and CDR2 SVGAGI. Trimming shortened V by 0 bases and J by 6 bases, and 9 bases separated the two germline ends. This CDR3 is built from 14 residues. The CDR3 region is CASSYSPKRNEQFF. As DNA, the CDR3 is TGTGCCAGCAGTTACTCCCCCAAACGCAATGAGCAGTTCTTC.